Included here is one T cell receptor (beta chain) sequence, with context. The CDR3 is 11 amino acids. J lost 5 bases, V lost 6 bases, and 3 bases had no gene match. Germline V gene sequence: CDR1 SQVTM, CDR2 ANQGSEA. The entry originates in a study of shared clonotypes between healthy human individuals. The study enrolled healthy HIV-negative adults without recent acute infections or vaccinations as donors. Method: immunoSEQ multiplex PCR; TCRdb's copy keeps in-frame clones and lacks some. The sample consists of roughly 2 million clones, 90% to 95% of them appearing once. The sample consisted of naive CD4+ T cells sorted from blood. Regarding subset: CD45RA+ positively selected. This clonotype originated in a man aged 18-30 years in good health. The rearrangement joins TRBV29-1 to TRBJ1-1; TRBD1 matches 7 bases. The CDR3, as DNA: TGCAGCGTCCAGGGGGAAACTGAAGCTTTCTTT. This encodes CSVQGETEAFF. The full variable domain, with the rest looked up from reference TRBV29-1 and TRBJ1-1, is SAVISQKPSRDICQRGTSLTIQCQVDSQVTMMFWYRQQPGQSLTLIATANQGSEATYESGFVIDKFPISRPNLTFSTLTVSNMSPEDSSIYLCSVQGETEAFFGQGTRLTVV.